The present T cell receptor beta chain was sequenced within a study of blood T cell repertoires in COVID-19. Whole-study context: Sample material is recorded as cDNA or gDNA derived from T cells, B-cell-depleted T cells, or PBMCs.

A word on this clone: One junction end disagrees with the germline gene, perhaps due to a read error.

Generated by immunoSEQ multiplex PCR, the TCRdb table keeps only in-frame clones and is missing some. Among about 340,000 clones, about nine tenths were seen once, and the ten largest hold about 7.3%. Seattle cases were enrolled at active infection and followed longitudinally. The CDR3 is 16 amino acids. Germline-derived CDR1 and CDR2 are MGHRA and YSYEKL. The sequenced sample was peripheral blood. This chain links TRBV4-1 with TRBJ2-7; TRBD2 agrees at 8 bases. This TCR was sampled from a woman aged 70-85 years with COVID-19, enrolled during active disease. The CDR3 region is CASRQGPGGGSYEQYF. As DNA, the CDR3 is TGCGCCAGCAGACAAGGTCCGGGCGGGGGGTCCTACGAGCAGTACTTC.